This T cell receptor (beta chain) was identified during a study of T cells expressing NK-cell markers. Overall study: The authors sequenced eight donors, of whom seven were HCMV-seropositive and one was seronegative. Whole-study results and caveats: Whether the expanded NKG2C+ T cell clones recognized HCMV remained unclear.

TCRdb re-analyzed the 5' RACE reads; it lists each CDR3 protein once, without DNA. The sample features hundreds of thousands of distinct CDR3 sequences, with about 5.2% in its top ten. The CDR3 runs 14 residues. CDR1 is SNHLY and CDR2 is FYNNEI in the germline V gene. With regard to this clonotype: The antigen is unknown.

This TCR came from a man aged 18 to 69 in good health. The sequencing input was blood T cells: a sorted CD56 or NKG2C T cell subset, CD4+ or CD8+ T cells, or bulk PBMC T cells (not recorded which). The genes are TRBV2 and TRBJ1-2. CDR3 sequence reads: CASSETKANYGYTF.